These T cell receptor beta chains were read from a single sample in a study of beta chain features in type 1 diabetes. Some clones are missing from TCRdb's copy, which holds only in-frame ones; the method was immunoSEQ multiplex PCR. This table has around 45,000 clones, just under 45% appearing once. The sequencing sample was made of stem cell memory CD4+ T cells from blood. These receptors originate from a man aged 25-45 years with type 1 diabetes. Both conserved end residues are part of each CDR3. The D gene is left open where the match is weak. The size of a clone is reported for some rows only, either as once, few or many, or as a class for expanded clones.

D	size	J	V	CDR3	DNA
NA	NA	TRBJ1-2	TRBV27	CASSSGYGYTF	TGTGCCAGCAGTTCGGGCTATGGCTACACCTTC
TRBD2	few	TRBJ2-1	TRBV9	CASSAEGLAQFF	TGTGCCAGCAGCGCAGAGGGACTAGCACAGTTCTTC
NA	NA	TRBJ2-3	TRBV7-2	CASSLALSRGTDTQYF	TGTGCCAGCAGCTTAGCTCTGTCTAGAGGAACAGATACGCAGTATTTT
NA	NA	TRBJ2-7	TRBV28	CASSFVGTYEQYF	TGTGCCAGCAGTTTCGTCGGGACCTACGAGCAGTACTTC
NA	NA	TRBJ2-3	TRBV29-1	CSVDTETDTQYF	TGCAGCGTTGATACAGAAACAGATACGCAGTATTTT
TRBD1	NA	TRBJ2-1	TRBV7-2	CASSGQGAYNEQFF	TGTGCCAGCAGCGGACAGGGGGCCTACAATGAGCAGTTCTTC
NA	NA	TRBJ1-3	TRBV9	CASSPKGFRGSSGNTIYF	TGTGCCAGCAGCCCCAAAGGTTTCAGGGGTTCCTCTGGAAACACCATATATTTT
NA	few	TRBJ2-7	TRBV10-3	CAISEGLGSSYEQYF	TGTGCCATCAGTGAGGGGCTTGGCAGCTCCTACGAGCAGTACTTC
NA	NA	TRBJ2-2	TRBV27	CASSFGPRTGNTGELFF	TGTGCCAGCAGTTTCGGACCCCGGACGGGAAACACCGGGGAGCTGTTTTTT
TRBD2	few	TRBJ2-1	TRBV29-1	CSGILAGGVEQFF	TGCAGCGGCATACTAGCGGGAGGGGTGGAGCAGTTCTTC
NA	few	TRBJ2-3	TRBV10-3	CATQELETSTDTQYF	TGTGCCACCCAGGAATTAGAGACCAGCACAGATACGCAGTATTTT
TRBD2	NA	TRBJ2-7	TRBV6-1	CASSEPGLATEEQYF	TGTGCCAGCAGTGAACCGGGACTAGCCACAGAGGAGCAGTACTTC
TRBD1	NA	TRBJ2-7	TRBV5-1	CASSYTPPGTVAAGGAFEQYF	TGCGCCAGCAGCTATACCCCGCCCGGGACAGTTGCCGCCGGCGGAGCGTTCGAGCAGTACTTC
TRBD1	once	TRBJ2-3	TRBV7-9	CASSSPMTGILTDTQYF	TGTGCCAGCAGCTCCCCCATGACAGGGATTCTCACAGATACGCAGTATTTT
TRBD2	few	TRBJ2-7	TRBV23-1	CASSQSGREAYEQYF	TGCGCCAGCAGTCAAAGTGGGCGGGAGGCCTACGAGCAGTACTTC
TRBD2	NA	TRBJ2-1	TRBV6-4	CASSALAGSYNEQFF	TGTGCCAGCAGTGCACTAGCGGGCTCCTACAATGAGCAGTTCTTC
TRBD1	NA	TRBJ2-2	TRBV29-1	CSVEFGQGIPTGELFF	TGCAGCGTTGAATTTGGACAGGGAATTCCGACCGGGGAGCTGTTTTTT
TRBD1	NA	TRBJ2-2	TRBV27	CASSRGTGGTGELFF	TGTGCCAGCAGTCGGGGGACAGGAGGGACCGGGGAGCTGTTTTTT
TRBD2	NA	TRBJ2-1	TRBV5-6	CASSLAVAGSSYNEQFF	TGTGCCAGCAGCTTGGCCGTAGCGGGTAGCTCTTACAATGAGCAGTTCTTC
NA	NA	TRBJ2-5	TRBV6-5	CASRSGETQYF	TGTGCCAGCAGATCCGGAGAGACCCAGTACTTC
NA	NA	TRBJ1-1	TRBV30	CAWKNFRTRFAEAFF	TGTGCCTGGAAAAATTTTAGGACAAGGTTCGCTGAAGCTTTCTTT
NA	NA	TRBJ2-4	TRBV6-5	CASSYSRGTKNIQYF	TGTGCCAGCAGTTACTCCAGGGGAACCAAAAACATTCAGTACTTC
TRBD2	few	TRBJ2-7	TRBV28	CASTKSGSASYEQYF	TGTGCCAGCACCAAGAGCGGGAGTGCCTCCTACGAGCAGTACTTC
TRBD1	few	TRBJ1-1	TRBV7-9	CASSRTGMNTEAFF	TGTGCCAGCAGTCGGACAGGCATGAACACTGAAGCTTTCTTT
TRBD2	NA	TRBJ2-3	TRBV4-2	CASSPRTSGLTDTQYF	TGTGCCAGCAGCCCTCGGACTAGCGGCCTCACAGATACGCAGTATTTT
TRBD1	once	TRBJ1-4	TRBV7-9	CASSLYVGDSFNEKLFF	TGTGCCAGCAGCTTATATGTTGGGGACAGCTTTAATGAAAAACTGTTTTTT
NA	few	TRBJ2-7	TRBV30	CACGGTAYEQYF	TGTGCCTGTGGCGGGACAGCCTACGAGCAGTACTTC
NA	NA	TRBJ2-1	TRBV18	CASSPLQLDEQFF	TGTGCCAGCTCACCACTCCAACTAGATGAGCAGTTCTTC
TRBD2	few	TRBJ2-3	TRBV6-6	CASSYSVAGGPGTQYF	TGTGCCAGCAGTTACTCGGTAGCGGGAGGGCCCGGTACGCAGTATTTT
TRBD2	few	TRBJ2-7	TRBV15	CATSSAVGLAAPYEQYF	TGTGCCACCAGCAGTGCTGTGGGACTAGCGGCTCCCTACGAGCAGTACTTC
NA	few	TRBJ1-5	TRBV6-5	CASSYTRNQPQHF	TGTGCCAGCAGTTACACACGCAATCAGCCCCAGCATTTT
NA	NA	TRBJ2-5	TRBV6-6	CASSRTSTETQYF	TGTGCCAGCAGTCGTACTAGCACTGAGACCCAGTACTTC
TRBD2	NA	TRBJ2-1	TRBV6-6	CASSYPAGVGNEQFF	TGTGCCAGCAGTTACCCCGCGGGAGTGGGGAATGAGCAGTTCTTC
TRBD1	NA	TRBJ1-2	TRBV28	CASSLNRGLVYGYTF	TGTGCCAGCAGTTTGAACAGGGGGCTGGTCTATGGCTACACCTTC
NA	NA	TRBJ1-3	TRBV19	CASSQRDSGNTIYF	TGTGCCAGTAGTCAGAGGGACTCTGGAAACACCATATATTTT
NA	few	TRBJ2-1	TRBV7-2	CASRAMTGRSYNEQFF	TGTGCCAGCAGGGCCATGACAGGACGTTCCTACAATGAGCAGTTCTTC
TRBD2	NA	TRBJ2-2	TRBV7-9	CASSAPTAGTGELFF	TGTGCCAGCAGCGCGCCGACAGCGGGGACCGGGGAGCTGTTTTTT
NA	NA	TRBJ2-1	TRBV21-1	CASSKAAGWGPLSYNEQFF	TGTGCCAGCAGCAAAGCAGCCGGTTGGGGGCCGCTCTCCTACAATGAGCAGTTCTTC
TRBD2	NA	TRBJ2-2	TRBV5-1	CASSSLGGRYTGELFF	TGCGCCAGCAGCAGCTTGGGGGGGAGATACACCGGGGAGCTGTTTTTT
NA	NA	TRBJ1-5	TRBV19	CASGGFSNQPQHF	TGTGCCAGCGGGGGGTTTAGCAATCAGCCCCAGCATTTT
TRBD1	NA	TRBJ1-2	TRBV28	CASTHSGQGRLYGYTF	TGTGCCAGCACACACTCAGGACAGGGTCGTCTGTATGGCTACACCTTC
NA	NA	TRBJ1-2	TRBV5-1	CASSLSMEDYGYTF	TGCGCCAGCAGCTTGAGTATGGAGGACTATGGCTACACCTTC
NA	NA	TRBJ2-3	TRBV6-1	CASSDDSYYTDTQYF	TGTGCCAGCAGTGACGACTCCTACTACACAGATACGCAGTATTTT